Below, 28 T cell receptor beta chains from the same sample are listed, as sequenced in a study of blood T cell repertoires in COVID-19. Some clones are missing from TCRdb's copy, which holds only in-frame ones; the method was immunoSEQ multiplex PCR. This table holds approximately 180,000 clones, around 73% found once. The source material was PBMCs or T cells enriched from blood (not recorded which). Receptors were obtained from a woman aged 45 to 65 who had recovered from COVID-19.

The rearrangement uses TRBV4-3 and TRBJ1-2; possible D gene TRBD1, 5 bases. In germline, CDR1 is LGHNA, CDR2 YSLEER. The V end was cut by 0 bases, the J end by 2 bases, with 7 bases between. CDR3 length: 14 amino acids. CDR3 sequence: CASSQETANYGYTF. The CDR3 DNA reads TGCGCCAGCAGCCAAGAGACAGCAAACTATGGCTACACCTTC.

The rearrangement uses TRBV2 and TRBJ1-2; D not certain. V lost 6 bases to trimming and J lost 9 bases, with 14 bases between them. The germline gives CDR1 SNHLY, CDR2 FYNNEI. The CDR3 has 12 amino acids. The CDR3 DNA is TGTGCCAGCAGGGAGTTTGGCCGAAGCTACACCTTC. It codes for CASREFGRSYTF. Full variable domain (outside the CDR3, taken from reference TRBV2 and TRBJ1-2): EPEVTQTPSHQVTQMGQEVILRCVPISNHLYFYWYRQILGQKVEFLVSFYNNEISEKSEIFDDQFSVERPDGSNFTLKIRSTKLEDSAMYFCASREFGRSYTFGSGTRLTVV.

This clone was detected once. The chain has TRBV5-1 and TRBJ1-1; possibly TRBD1 for D (5 bases). This CDR3 contains 16 residues. Trimming removed 0 bases at V and 4 bases at J, with 16 bases between. Germline assignment: CDR1 SGHRS and CDR2 YFSETQ. The CDR3 nucleotides are TGCGCCAGCAGCTTGGAGCCTGGACAATGGGGCACTGAAGCTTTCTTT. Protein product: CASSLEPGQWGTEAFF.

The chain employs TRBV4-1 and TRBJ2-3; 7 positions match TRBD2. This CDR3 region has 17 residues. V lost 0 bases to trimming and J lost 2 bases; unmatched junction nucleotides: 8. Germline assignment: CDR1 MGHRA and CDR2 YSYEKL. The CDR3 region has the DNA TGCGCCAGCAGCCAAGATCGATGGGGGGGTCCCACAGATACGCAGTATTTT. It specifies CASSQDRWGGPTDTQYF.

The chain employs TRBV7-3 and TRBJ1-3; D may be TRBD1 (5 bases). CDR1 SGHTA and CDR2 FQGTGA come from the germline V gene. The V end lost 3 bases, the J end lost 1 base, and 10 bases lay between the germline ends. The length of the CDR3 is 15 residues. CDR3 DNA sequence: TGTGCCAGCAGCTTGGGGGGGAATTCTGGAAACACCATATATTTT. This translates into CASSLGGNSGNTIYF.

The chain combines TRBV5-1 with TRBJ1-4; no reliable D call. The germline V gene encodes CDR1 SGHRS and CDR2 YFSETQ. The CDR3 loop spans 17 amino acids. V gave up 0 bases and J gave up 4 bases, with 16 bases separating them. CDR3 sequence reads: CASSLGSGADFNEKLFF. In nucleotides, the CDR3 is TGCGCCAGCAGCTTGGGGTCAGGAGCGGATTTTAATGAAAAACTGTTTTTT.

The chain links TRBV11-2 to TRBJ2-1; D is ambiguous. This CDR3 comprises 12 residues. Trimming removed 0 bases from V and 8 bases from J, with 5 bases in between. Germline V gene sequence: CDR1 SGHAT, CDR2 FQNNGV. The CDR3 DNA follows: TGTGCCAGCAGCTTAGATTTCGATGAGCAGTTCTTC. This encodes CASSLDFDEQFF.

In its sample, this clone was seen a few times. V and J are TRBV9 and TRBJ1-4, with D unresolved. The germline V gene has CDR1 SGDLS and CDR2 YYNGEE. The CDR3 length is 15 residues. V dropped 2 bases and J dropped 0 bases, with 8 bases sitting between them. CDR3 amino acids: CASSVKHTTNEKLFF. The CDR3 bases are TGTGCCAGCAGCGTCAAACACACAACTAATGAAAAACTGTTTTTT.

The chain employs TRBV5-1 and TRBJ2-7, with TRBD2 identical over 13 bases. This CDR3 comprises 16 residues. V was pared by 5 bases and J by 7 bases, with 12 bases of the junction left unmatched. CDR1 is SGHRS, CDR2 YFSETQ, per germline. CDR3 amino acids: CASSRGLAGEGREQYF. DNA for the CDR3: TGCGCCAGCAGTCGTGGACTAGCGGGAGAAGGAAGGGAGCAGTACTTC.

The genes are TRBV6-6 and TRBJ2-5; 8 nucleotides match TRBD2. CDR3 length equals 18 residues. Germline V gene data show CDR1 as MNHNY and CDR2 as SVGAGI (reference sequence). V gave up 5 bases and J gave up 5 bases; unmatched junction bases: 19. The CDR3 sequence is CASSRSRGSGIRTETQYF. The CDR3 DNA reads as TGTGCCAGCAGTCGCAGCCGAGGTAGCGGGATTAGAACGGAGACCCAGTACTTC.

This clone has a handful of counts. The chain couples TRBV5-5 to TRBJ1-2; 7 nucleotides line up with TRBD1. This CDR3 contains 15 residues. Trimming cost V 3 bases and J 0 bases; bases outside gene matches: 5. CDR1 is SGHKS and CDR2 is YYEKEE in the germline V gene (reference sequence). The CDR3 nucleotides are TGTGCCAGCAGCTCGCACAGGGGCTCTAACTATGGCTACACCTTC. Amino acid sequence: CASSSHRGSNYGYTF.

V is TRBV13 and J is TRBJ1-2, with 7 bases aligning to TRBD1. This CDR3 region has 14 residues. After removal of 2 bases from V and 4 bases from J, the junction contained 4 bases not matched to a gene. Germline CDR1 PRHDT, CDR2 FYEKMQ (reference sequence). CDR3 region: CASSLFTGAYGYTF. CDR3 DNA sequence: TGTGCCAGCAGCTTATTCACAGGGGCCTATGGCTACACCTTC.

V gene TRBV2 combines with J gene TRBJ1-2; maybe TRBD1 (6 bases). The CDR3 consists of 14 residues. Trimming pared 2 bases from V and 3 bases from J, leaving 10 bases between. CDR1 is SNHLY and CDR2 is FYNNEI in the germline V gene. The CDR3 region has the DNA TGTGCCAGCAGTGAACTAGGGGGATACTATGGCTACACCTTC. Amino acids: CASSELGGYYGYTF.

Here the CDR3 DNA reads TGTGCCAGCAGTTTTCGGGACAGCTTAAAATTCGGCTACACCTTC. Protein product: CASSFRDSLKFGYTF. The chain couples TRBV27 to TRBJ1-2, with TRBD1 identical over 7 bases. V was pared by 3 bases and J by 8 bases, with 12 bases of the junction left unmatched. CDR3 length equals 15 residues. The V gene's germline CDR1 is MNHEY and CDR2 SMNVEV (reference sequence).

The genes are TRBV29-1 and TRBJ1-2; TRBD1 is a possible D gene (5 bases). The V end was cut by 4 bases, the J end by 7 bases, with 16 bases between. Germline CDR1 SQVTM, CDR2 ANQGSEA. The CDR3 is 13 amino acids. CDR3 bases: TGCAGCGTTGGGTATCAGGGTTCCGGTGGCTACACCTTC. Amino acid sequence: CSVGYQGSGGYTF.

The gene calls are TRBV28 and TRBJ2-2; 12 bases map to TRBD2. Losses at the gene ends were 5 bases for V and 3 bases for J; bases not matched to a gene: 1. Germline V CDR1 and CDR2: MDHEN, SYDVKM. The CDR3 runs 15 residues. DNA for the CDR3: TGTGCCAGCAGTGGACTAGCGGGATACACCGGGGAGCTGTTTTTT. As protein: CASSGLAGYTGELFF.

The chain is built from TRBV6-5 and TRBJ2-7, with 9 nucleotides matching TRBD1. The germline V gene encodes CDR1 MNHEY and CDR2 SVGAGI. This CDR3 comprises 16 residues. J gave up 2 bases and V 4 bases, and 9 bases lay outside the gene matches. CDR3 sequence (DNA): TGTGCCAGCAGTTCAAGACCGGGACAGGGCGCCTACGAGCAGTACTTC. As protein: CASSSRPGQGAYEQYF.

The V gene is TRBV15, the J gene TRBJ1-2, with 9 bases matching TRBD1. V was pared by 7 bases and J by 5 bases, with 8 bases of the junction left unmatched. CDR3 length: 14 residues. Germline values: CDR1 LNHNV, CDR2 YYDKDF (reference sequence). The CDR3 DNA reads TGTGCCACCAACCGCGGACAGGGGCCTTATGGCTACACCTTC. Encoded protein: CATNRGQGPYGYTF.

This clone has just one count. This sequence joins TRBV14 and TRBJ2-3; tentative D call: TRBD2 (7 bases). This CDR3 comprises 13 residues. With 8 bases removed from V and 2 bases from J, the gap between germline ends came to 11 bases. Germline V CDR1 and CDR2: SGHDN, FVKESK. The CDR3 DNA reads as TGTGCCAGCGGAGGGGGGGTCACAGATACGCAGTATTTT. Translated: CASGGGVTDTQYF.

The chain joins TRBV28 to TRBJ2-1; 12 positions agree with TRBD2. The length of the CDR3 is 19 residues. V lost 6 bases, J lost 8 bases, and 20 bases stayed unmatched. Germline values: CDR1 MDHEN, CDR2 SYDVKM. CDR3 sequence: CASRATITTSGRREDEQFF. The CDR3 nucleotides read TGTGCCAGCAGGGCAACAATCACGACTAGCGGGAGACGAGAAGATGAGCAGTTCTTC.

The chain combines TRBV19 with TRBJ1-5; tentative D call: TRBD1 (5 bases). Germline lookup yields CDR1 LNHDA and CDR2 SQIVND (reference sequence). The V and J ends lost 7 bases and 4 bases respectively, with 17 bases between them. CDR3 length: 15 residues. The CDR3 loop is CASNFGGRGNQPQHF. The DNA for the CDR3 is TGTGCCAGTAATTTCGGGGGAAGAGGGAATCAGCCCCAGCATTTT.

This sequence joins TRBV10-2 and TRBJ2-7; the match to TRBD2 covers 13 bases. CDR3 length: 13 amino acids. Germline V gives CDR1 WSHSY, CDR2 SAAADI. The junction had 4 bases not matched to a gene; V was cut back by 8 bases and J by 6 bases. The CDR3 DNA is TGCGCCAGCCTTGGACTAGCGGGAGCCGAGCAGTACTTC. Translating it yields CASLGLAGAEQYF.

CDR3 in DNA: TGCGCCAGCAGCAGACAGGGAGACCTCTCTGGGGCCAACGTCCTGACTTTC. Its protein product is CASSRQGDLSGANVLTF. This rearrangement joins TRBV5-1 to TRBJ2-6, with 7 positions matching TRBD1. The V gene's germline CDR1 is SGHRS and CDR2 YFSETQ. With 4 bases clipped from V and 0 bases from J, the junction kept 7 bases outside the gene matches. The CDR3 consists of 17 residues.

This sequence joins TRBV29-1 and TRBJ1-3; D gene unclear. CDR3 length equals 13 residues. Germline CDR1 and CDR2: SQVTM and ANQGSEA. The ends were cut back, 6 bases at V and 3 bases at J, with 12 bases in the middle. The chain's CDR3 is CSVGGSVGNTIYF. In DNA form, the CDR3 reads TGCAGCGTGGGCGGAAGCGTTGGAAACACCATATATTTT.

The chain is built from TRBV28 and TRBJ2-2, with 7 bases lining up with TRBD2. This CDR3 contains 13 residues. V shed 3 bases and J 5 bases; nucleotides not matched to a gene: 0. The V gene's germline CDR1 is MDHEN and CDR2 SYDVKM. The DNA for the CDR3 is TGTGCCAGCAGTTTGGGAGGGACCGGGGAGCTGTTTTTT. Encoded protein: CASSLGGTGELFF.

V and J are TRBV3-1 (or the pseudogene TRBV3-2) and TRBJ1-5; 7 bases match TRBD1. The J segment lost 4 bases and the V segment lost 4 bases, leaving 4 bases of the junction unmatched. Germline V gene sequence: CDR1 LGHDT, CDR2 YNNKEL (reference sequence). This CDR3 spans 14 amino acids. The CDR3: CASSRGQANQPQHF. Written as DNA, the CDR3 is TGTGCCAGCAGCCGAGGACAGGCGAATCAGCCCCAGCATTTT.

With regard to this clone: Other DNA sequences in this specimen translate into the identical CDR3. V usage is TRBV20-1 and J usage is TRBJ1-1; 9 positions match TRBD1. Germline V gene lookup returns CDR1 DFQATT and CDR2 SNEGSKA (reference sequence). The CDR3 contains 14 residues. With V trimmed by 3 bases and J by 0 bases, 2 bases remained unmatched. DNA for the CDR3: TGCAGTGCTAGTAGACAGGGGGTGAACACTGAAGCTTTCTTT. It specifies CSASRQGVNTEAFF.

The CDR3 spells CASSQEWAYGYTF. As DNA, the CDR3 is TGTGCCAGCAGCCAAGAATGGGCCTATGGCTACACCTTC. V and J are TRBV3-1 (or the pseudogene TRBV3-2) and TRBJ1-2; no firm D call. The CDR3 totals 13 residues. Germline V gives CDR1 LGHDT, CDR2 YNNKEL (reference sequence). The ends were cut back, 0 bases at V and 4 bases at J, with 6 bases in the middle.